The 14 T cell receptor beta chains below all came from one sample that was sequenced in a study of blood T cells in healthy people across ages. A second roughly 7 to 11 cycle PCR used barcoded and J-beta primers. MiXCR, applied by TCRdb to the 5' RACE reads, yields one record per CDR3 protein. The profile shows hundreds of thousands of distinct CDR3 sequences, 35% to 40% of them singletons. The sample taken for sequencing was blood. The receptors were gathered from a man aged 18 to 35 in good health.

Of note for this clonotype: This may stem from a read error, because a much larger clone lies one nucleotide away. The chain employs TRBV7-2 and TRBJ1-2; D is uncertain. Germline assignment: CDR1 SGHTA and CDR2 FQGNSA. The length of the CDR3 is 13 residues. V dropped 5 bases and J dropped 2 bases, with 9 bases sitting between them. The CDR3 is CASSRGWNYGYTF. Written as DNA, the CDR3 is TGTGCCAGCAGCAGAGGGTGGAACTATGGCTACACCTTC. The full variable domain, completed using reference TRBV7-2 and TRBJ1-2, is GAGVSQSPSNKVTEKGKDVELRCDPISGHTALYWYRQSLGQGLEFLIYFQGNSAPDKSGLPSDRFSAERTGGSVSTLTIQRTQQEDSAVYLCASSRGWNYGYTFGSGTRLTVV.

In DNA, the CDR3 is TGCGCCAGCAGCCTAACCGCGGGGAACACAGATACGCAGTATTTT. Protein: CASSLTAGNTDTQYF. This rearrangement joins TRBV4-3 to TRBJ2-3; weak D call: TRBD2 (6 bases). This CDR3 spans 15 amino acids. The V end lost 4 bases, the J end lost 2 bases, and 13 bases lay between the germline ends. The germline V gene has CDR1 LGHNA and CDR2 YSLEER.

The chain has TRBV7-2 and TRBJ1-2, with 8 nucleotides matching TRBD1. J gave up 8 bases and V 7 bases, and 12 bases lay outside the gene matches. The CDR3 has 14 amino acids. CDR1 is SGHTA and CDR2 is FQGNSA in the germline V gene. The CDR3 nucleotides read TGTGCCAGCACCCAGATCCAGGGGGCGGCGGGCTACACCTTC. This sequence encodes CASTQIQGAAGYTF.

This chain connects TRBV7-8 to TRBJ1-2; D is perhaps TRBD1 (6 bases). Trimming left V 4 bases short and J 7 bases short, with 19 bases between. Per the germline V gene, CDR1 is SGHVS and CDR2 is FQNEAQ. The length of the CDR3 is 15 residues. CDR3 sequence (DNA): TGTGCCAGCAGCTCATCGGAGGGGGGATACGGTGGCTACACCTTC. Amino acids: CASSSSEGGYGGYTF.

There are many counts of this clonotype. The V call is TRBV12-3 or TRBV12-4, the J call TRBJ1-6; D is uncertain. Trimming left V 4 bases short and J 3 bases short, with 4 bases between. This CDR3 contains 13 residues. The CDR3 spells CASSSNYNSPLHF. As DNA, the CDR3 is TGTGCCAGCAGTTCCAACTATAATTCACCCCTCCACTTT.

This clonotype was seen only a few times. The chain has TRBV7-3 and TRBJ2-3; D is unclear. Germline V gene lookup returns CDR1 SGHTA and CDR2 FQGTGA. The CDR3 loop spans 14 amino acids. Trimming took off 5 bases at V and 4 bases at J, with 13 bases between the two ends. For the CDR3, the DNA is TGTGCCAGCAGCCCCGGCCCAGCTGCAGATACGCAGTATTTT. The encoded protein is CASSPGPAADTQYF.

This clonotype was found a few times. V is TRBV4-1 and J is TRBJ2-5; D remains unclear. V shed 4 bases and J shed 4 bases, with 13 bases lying between them. Germline CDR1 and CDR2: MGHRA and YSYEKL. The CDR3 loop spans 14 amino acids. The CDR3 nucleotides are TGCGCCAGCAGCCCAACAGTCCGGCGAGAGACCCAGTACTTC. Its translation: CASSPTVRRETQYF.

This CDR3 reads CSVEDPGQETQYF. For the CDR3, the DNA is TGCAGCGTTGAAGATCCGGGACAAGAGACCCAGTACTTC. The chain links TRBV29-1 to TRBJ2-5; weak D call: TRBD2 (5 bases). The CDR3 is made up of 13 amino acids. The germline CDR1 and CDR2 sequences are SQVTM and ANQGSEA. With 0 bases removed from V and 2 bases from J, the gap between germline ends came to 7 bases.

This clonotype was picked up a small number of times. This rearrangement joins TRBV13 to TRBJ1-1; 9 bases match TRBD1. The V segment lost 3 bases and the J segment 2 bases; nucleotides outside the gene matches: 4. Germline V gene data show CDR1 as PRHDT and CDR2 as FYEKMQ (reference sequence). The CDR3 covers 15 residues. CDR3 in DNA: TGTGCCAGCAGCTTCGGGGACAGGGACAACACTGAAGCTTTCTTT. It codes for CASSFGDRDNTEAFF.

This chain joins TRBV4-3 and TRBJ1-6; 9 nucleotides agree with TRBD1. Germline V gene lookup returns CDR1 LGHNA and CDR2 YSLEER. The ends lost 3 bases at V and 10 bases at J; junction bases unmatched: 7. The CDR3 consists of 15 residues. Here the CDR3 reads CASSQAGTGMSPLHF. Written as DNA, the CDR3 is TGCGCCAGCAGCCAGGCCGGGACAGGGATGTCACCCCTCCACTTT.

This clonotype has a handful of counts. The chain carries TRBV5-1 and TRBJ2-3; D gene ambiguous. Per the germline V gene, CDR1 is SGHRS and CDR2 is YFSETQ. The length of the CDR3 is 15 residues. Deletions cut 1 base from V and 6 bases from J, with 15 bases between. The CDR3, as DNA: TGCGCCAGCAGCTTGTTGTGCCACGAAGCCGATACGCAGTATTTT. Encoded protein: CASSLLCHEADTQYF.

The chain recombines TRBV30 with TRBJ2-4, with TRBD2 matching over 13 bases. The CDR3 sequence is 13 residues long. V dropped 3 bases and J dropped 13; count of bases not matched to a gene: 6. CDR1 and CDR2 from the germline V gene are GTSNPN and SVGIG (reference sequence). CDR3 loop: CAWRRLAGGQQYF. For the CDR3, the DNA is TGTGCCTGGAGGAGACTAGCGGGGGGACAGCAGTACTTC.

The genes are TRBV15 and TRBJ2-3; D gene unclear. This CDR3 is 14 amino acids long. Germline loops: CDR1 LNHNV, CDR2 YYDKDF (reference sequence). The V end was cut by 1 base, the J end by 0 bases, with 5 bases between. This CDR3 reads CATSRGMSTDTQYF. CDR3 sequence (DNA): TGTGCCACCAGCAGAGGAATGAGCACAGATACGCAGTATTTT.

The count of this clonotype is one. This chain connects TRBV5-1 to TRBJ2-4, with unresolved D. The CDR3 length is 14 residues. With 4 bases removed from V and 7 bases from J, the gap between germline ends came to 15 bases. Germline values: CDR1 SGHRS, CDR2 YFSETQ. The CDR3 nucleotides read TGCGCCAGCAGCGTGGGTAGGGATTCGAACATTCAGTACTTC. Residues: CASSVGRDSNIQYF.